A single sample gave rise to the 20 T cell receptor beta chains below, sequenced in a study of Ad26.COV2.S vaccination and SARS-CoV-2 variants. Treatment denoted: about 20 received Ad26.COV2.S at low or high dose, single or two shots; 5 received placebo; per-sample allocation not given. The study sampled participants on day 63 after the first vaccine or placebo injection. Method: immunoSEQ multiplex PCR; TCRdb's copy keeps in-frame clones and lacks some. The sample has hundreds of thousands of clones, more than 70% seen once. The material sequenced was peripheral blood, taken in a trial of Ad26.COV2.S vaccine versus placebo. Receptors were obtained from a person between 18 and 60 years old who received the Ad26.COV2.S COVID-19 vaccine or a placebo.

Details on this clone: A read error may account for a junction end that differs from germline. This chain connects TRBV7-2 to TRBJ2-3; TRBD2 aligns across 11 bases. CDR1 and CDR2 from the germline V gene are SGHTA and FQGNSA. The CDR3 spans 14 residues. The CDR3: CASSIAGGTDTQYF. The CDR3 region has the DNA TGTGCCAGCAGCATAGCGGGAGGGACAGATACGCAGTATTTT. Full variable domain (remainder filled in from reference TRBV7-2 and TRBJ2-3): GAGVSQSPSNKVTEKGKDVELRCDPISGHTALYWYRQSLGQGLEFLIYFQGNSAPDKSGLPSDRFSAERTGGSVSTLTIQRTQQEDSAVYLCASSIAGGTDTQYFGPGTRLTVL.

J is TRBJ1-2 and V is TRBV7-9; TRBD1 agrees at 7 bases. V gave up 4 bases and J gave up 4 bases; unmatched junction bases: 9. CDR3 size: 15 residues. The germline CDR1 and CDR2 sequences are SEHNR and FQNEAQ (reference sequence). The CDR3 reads CASSSRGGPPYGYTF. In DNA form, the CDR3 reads TGTGCCAGCAGCTCACGAGGGGGCCCCCCCTATGGCTACACCTTC.

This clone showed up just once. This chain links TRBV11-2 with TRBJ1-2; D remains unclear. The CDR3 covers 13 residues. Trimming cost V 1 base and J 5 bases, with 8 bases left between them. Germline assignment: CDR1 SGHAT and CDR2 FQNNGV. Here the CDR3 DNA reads TGTGCCAGCAGCTTAGGGGGTCCTTATGGCTACACCTTC. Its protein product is CASSLGGPYGYTF.

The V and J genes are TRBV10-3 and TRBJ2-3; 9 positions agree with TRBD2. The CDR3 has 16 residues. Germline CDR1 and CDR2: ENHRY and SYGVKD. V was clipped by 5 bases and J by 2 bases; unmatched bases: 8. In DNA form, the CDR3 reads TGTGCCATCAGTTACCTAGGGACTAGCCTCACAGATACGCAGTATTTT. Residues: CAISYLGTSLTDTQYF.

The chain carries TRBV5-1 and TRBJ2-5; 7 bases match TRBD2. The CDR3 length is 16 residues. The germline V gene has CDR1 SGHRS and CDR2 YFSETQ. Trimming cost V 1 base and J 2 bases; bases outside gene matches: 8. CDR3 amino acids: CASSLPTGGGQETQYF. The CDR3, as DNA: TGCGCCAGCAGCTTGCCGACGGGGGGTGGGCAAGAGACCCAGTACTTC.

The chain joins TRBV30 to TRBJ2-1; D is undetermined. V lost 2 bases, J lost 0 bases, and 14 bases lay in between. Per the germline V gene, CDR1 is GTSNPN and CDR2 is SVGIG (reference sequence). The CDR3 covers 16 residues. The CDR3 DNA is TGTGCCTGGAGTCTCCGTTGGTGGGTCTCCTACAATGAGCAGTTCTTC. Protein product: CAWSLRWWVSYNEQFF. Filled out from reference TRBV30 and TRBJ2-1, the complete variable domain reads SQTIHQWPATLVQPVGSPLSLECTVEGTSNPNLYWYRQAAGRGLQLLFYSVGIGQISSEVPQNLSASRPQDRQFILSSKKLLLSDSGFYLCAWSLRWWVSYNEQFFGPGTRLTVL.

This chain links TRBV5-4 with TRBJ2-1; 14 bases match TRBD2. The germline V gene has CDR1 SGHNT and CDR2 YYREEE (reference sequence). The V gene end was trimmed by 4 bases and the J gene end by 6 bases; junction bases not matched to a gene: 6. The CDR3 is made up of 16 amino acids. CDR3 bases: TGTGCCAGCAGCATAGGACTAGCGGGAGGAGTCAATGAGCAGTTCTTC. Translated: CASSIGLAGGVNEQFF.

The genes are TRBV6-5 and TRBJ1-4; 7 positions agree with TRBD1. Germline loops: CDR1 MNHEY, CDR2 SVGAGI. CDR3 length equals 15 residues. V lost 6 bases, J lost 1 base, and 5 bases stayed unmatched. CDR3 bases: TGTGCCAGCAGCCCCCAGGGGGGAACTAATGAAAAACTGTTTTTT. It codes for CASSPQGGTNEKLFF.

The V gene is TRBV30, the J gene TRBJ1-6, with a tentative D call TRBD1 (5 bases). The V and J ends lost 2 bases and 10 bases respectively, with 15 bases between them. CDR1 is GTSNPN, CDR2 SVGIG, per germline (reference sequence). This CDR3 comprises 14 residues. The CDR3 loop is CAWSNGRDASPLHF. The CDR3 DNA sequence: TGTGCCTGGAGTAATGGTAGGGACGCGTCACCCCTCCACTTT.

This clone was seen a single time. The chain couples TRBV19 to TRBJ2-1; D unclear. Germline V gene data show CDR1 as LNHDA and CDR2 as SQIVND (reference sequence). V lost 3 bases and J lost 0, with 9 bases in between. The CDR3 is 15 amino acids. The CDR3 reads CASSITASSYNEQFF. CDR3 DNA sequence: TGTGCCAGTAGTATTACGGCATCCTCCTACAATGAGCAGTTCTTC.

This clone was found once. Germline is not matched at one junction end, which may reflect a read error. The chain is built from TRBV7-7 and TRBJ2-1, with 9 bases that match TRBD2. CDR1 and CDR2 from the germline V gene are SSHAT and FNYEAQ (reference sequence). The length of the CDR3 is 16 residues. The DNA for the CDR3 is TGTGCTAGCAGCTACCGGGCGGGAGGGGTTTACAATGAGCAGTTCTTC. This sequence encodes CASSYRAGGVYNEQFF. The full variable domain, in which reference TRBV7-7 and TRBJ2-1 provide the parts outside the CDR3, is GAGVSQSPRYKVTKRGQDVTLRCDPISSHATLYWYQQALGQGPEFLTYFNYEAQPDKSGLPSDRFSAERPEGSISTLTIQRTEQRDSAMYRCASSYRAGGVYNEQFFGPGTRLTVL.

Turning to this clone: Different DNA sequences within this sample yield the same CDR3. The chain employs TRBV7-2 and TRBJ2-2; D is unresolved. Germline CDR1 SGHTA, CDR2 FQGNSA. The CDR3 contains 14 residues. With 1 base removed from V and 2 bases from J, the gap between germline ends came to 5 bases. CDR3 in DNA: TGTGCCAGCAGCTTAGGTCTAAACACCGGGGAGCTGTTTTTT. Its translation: CASSLGLNTGELFF.

In DNA, the CDR3 is TGTGCCAGCAGTTCCGTTTGGAGAGACGGCACAGATACGCAGTATTTT. Its translation is CASSSVWRDGTDTQYF. The rearrangement links TRBV28 to TRBJ2-3, with unresolved D. From germline, CDR1 is MDHEN and CDR2 SYDVKM. The CDR3 consists of 16 residues. Trimming removed 4 bases at V and 1 base at J, with 15 bases between.

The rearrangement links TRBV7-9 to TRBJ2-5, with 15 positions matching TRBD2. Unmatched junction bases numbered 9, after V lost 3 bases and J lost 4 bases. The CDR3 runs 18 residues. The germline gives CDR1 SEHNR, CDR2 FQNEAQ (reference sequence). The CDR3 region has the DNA TGTGCCAGCAGCTTCCTAACCGGGACTAGCGGGAGGACAGAGACCCAGTACTTC. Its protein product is CASSFLTGTSGRTETQYF.

Written as DNA, the CDR3 is TGTGCCAGCAGCTTCATGGCGGGGAATGAGCAGTTCTTC. Its protein product is CASSFMAGNEQFF. This rearrangement joins TRBV11-1 to TRBJ2-1, with D perhaps TRBD2 (6 bases). The CDR3 runs 13 residues. Germline CDR1 SGHAT, CDR2 FQDESV (reference sequence). V lost 3 bases and J 7 bases, leaving 10 bases between the germline ends.

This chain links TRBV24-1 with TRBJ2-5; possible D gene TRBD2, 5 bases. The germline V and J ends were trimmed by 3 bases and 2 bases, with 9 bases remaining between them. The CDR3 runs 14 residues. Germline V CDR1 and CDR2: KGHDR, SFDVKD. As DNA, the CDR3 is TGTGCCACCAGTGATAACACGGGGCAAGAGACCCAGTACTTC. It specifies CATSDNTGQETQYF.

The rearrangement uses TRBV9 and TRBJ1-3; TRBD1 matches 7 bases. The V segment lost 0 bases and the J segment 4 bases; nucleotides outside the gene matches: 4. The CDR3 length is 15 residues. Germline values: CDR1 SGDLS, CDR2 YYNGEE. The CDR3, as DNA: TGTGCCAGCAGCGTAGAGGGGACAGTCGGAAACACCATATATTTT. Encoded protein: CASSVEGTVGNTIYF.

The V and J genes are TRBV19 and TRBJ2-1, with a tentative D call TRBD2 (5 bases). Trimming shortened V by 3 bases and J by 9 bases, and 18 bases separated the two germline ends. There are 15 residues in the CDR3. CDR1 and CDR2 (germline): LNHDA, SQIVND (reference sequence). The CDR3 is CASSILAGMETEQFF. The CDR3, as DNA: TGTGCCAGTAGTATTCTCGCGGGCATGGAGACTGAGCAGTTCTTC.

The CDR3 bases are TGTGCCAGCTCACTTGACACAGGACCCTACGAGCAGTACTTC. This translates into CASSLDTGPYEQYF. The gene calls are TRBV18 and TRBJ2-7; possibly TRBD1 for D (5 bases). CDR1 KGHSH and CDR2 LQKENI come from the germline V gene. The CDR3 runs to 14 residues. Trimming cost V 4 bases and J 2 bases, with 12 bases left between them. Full variable domain (rest looked up from reference TRBV18 and TRBJ2-7): NAGVMQNPRHLVRRRGQEARLRCSPMKGHSHVYWYRQLPEEGLKFMVYLQKENIIDESGMPKERFSAEFPKEGPSILRIQQVVRGDSAAYFCASSLDTGPYEQYFGPGTRLTVT.

The CDR3: CATSPPRASGSSYEQYF. In DNA form, the CDR3 reads TGTGCCACCAGCCCCCCCCGTGCTAGCGGGAGTAGCTACGAGCAGTACTTC. The gene calls are TRBV15 and TRBJ2-7; TRBD2 agrees at 10 bases. Germline trimming cut 5 bases from V and 3 bases from J; bases unmatched to any gene: 13. The CDR3 is 17 amino acids. Per the germline V gene, CDR1 is LNHNV and CDR2 is YYDKDF (reference sequence).